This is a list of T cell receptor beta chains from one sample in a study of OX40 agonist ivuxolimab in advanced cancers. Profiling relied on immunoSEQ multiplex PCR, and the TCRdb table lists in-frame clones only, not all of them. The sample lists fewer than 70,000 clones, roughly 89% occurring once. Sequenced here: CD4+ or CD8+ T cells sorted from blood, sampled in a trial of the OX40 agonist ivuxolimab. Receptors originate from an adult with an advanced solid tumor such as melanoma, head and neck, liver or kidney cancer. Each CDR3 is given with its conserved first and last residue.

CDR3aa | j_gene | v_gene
CAWTTWGGGAEKLFF | TRBJ1-4 | TRBV30
CASSHIGLAGGTSSYNEQFF | TRBJ2-1 | TRBV4-1
CARSLASSGRAGSYNEQFF | TRBJ2-1 | TRBV5-3
CASSLDRSPLHF | TRBJ1-6 | TRBV5-4
CASSLWVPSGANVLTF | TRBJ2-6 | TRBV27
CASNLATGKGVNEQFF | TRBJ2-1 | TRBV5-1
CATSPSPDGIYGYTF | TRBJ1-2 | TRBV15
CASSSSTDTQYF | TRBJ2-3 | TRBV7-3
CASSPGTRETQYF | TRBJ2-5 | TRBV6-6
CASSLPQVASPLHF | TRBJ1-6 | TRBV7-9
CASSLVRNSPLHF | TRBJ1-6 | TRBV11-3
CASIFPWRGGQPQHF | TRBJ1-5 | TRBV6-6
CASSIDGGRGEQFF | TRBJ2-1 | TRBV19
CASSIGTGGTETQYF | TRBJ2-5 | TRBV19
CASSLGTVNEKLFF | TRBJ1-4 | TRBV5-1
CASSARGVGTDTQYF | TRBJ2-3 | TRBV6-4
CASSGPGSGGNEQFF | TRBJ2-1 | TRBV28
CASSIGGVRASYEQYF | TRBJ2-7 | TRBV19
CASSPPAGGPYEQYF | TRBJ2-7 | TRBV18
CASQRGGPYNEQFF | TRBJ2-1 | TRBV19
CASSYTSGRAYEQYF | TRBJ2-7 | TRBV6-5
CASSQGAQGNQGETQYF | TRBJ2-5 | TRBV14
CATDASSGATDTQYF | TRBJ2-3 | TRBV15
CASSVGGTGNTIYF | TRBJ1-3 | TRBV9
CASSAQPGQIYGYTF | TRBJ1-2 | TRBV6-4
CASRDGPSGEQYF | TRBJ2-7 | TRBV6-6
CASSFQETQYF | TRBJ2-5 | TRBV2
CASSSDPNTEAFF | TRBJ1-1 | TRBV9
CASSRFPGQRTEAFF | TRBJ1-1 | TRBV19
CASSWWTGGNQPQHF | TRBJ1-5 | TRBV5-5
CASSILQPRIGYTF | TRBJ1-2 | TRBV19
CASSPRQGAREQYF | TRBJ2-7 | TRBV5-4
CASSTAQGTDTQYF | TRBJ2-3 | TRBV7-9
CATSRSRGFQPQHF | TRBJ1-5 | TRBV15
CASSFGGRGGYTF | TRBJ1-2 | TRBV28
CASSLKQEKLFF | TRBJ1-4 | TRBV19
CASSAYETQYF | TRBJ2-5 | TRBV7-9
CASSPELAGFTDTQYF | TRBJ2-3 | TRBV18
CASSLEGLAGDTQYF | TRBJ2-3 | TRBV7-2
CASSPLGGRGYRGTDTQYF | TRBJ2-3 | TRBV7-2
CAWKAGAIDIQYF | TRBJ2-4 | TRBV30